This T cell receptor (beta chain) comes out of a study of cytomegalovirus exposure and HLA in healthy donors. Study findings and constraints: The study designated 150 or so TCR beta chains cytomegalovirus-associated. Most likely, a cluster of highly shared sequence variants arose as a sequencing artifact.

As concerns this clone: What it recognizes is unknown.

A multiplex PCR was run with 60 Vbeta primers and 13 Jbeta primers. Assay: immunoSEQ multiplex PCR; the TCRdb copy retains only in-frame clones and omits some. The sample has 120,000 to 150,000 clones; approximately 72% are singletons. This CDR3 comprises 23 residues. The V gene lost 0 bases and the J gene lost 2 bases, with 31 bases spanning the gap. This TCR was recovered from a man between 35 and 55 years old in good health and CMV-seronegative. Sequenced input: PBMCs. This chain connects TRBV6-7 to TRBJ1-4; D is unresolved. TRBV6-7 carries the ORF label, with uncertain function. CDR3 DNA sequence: TGTGCCAGCAGTTACTCGTACCCTATACGACGGGTGCGTTCGGTAGTGACTAATGAAAAACTGTTTTTT. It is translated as CASSYSYPIRRVRSVVTNEKLFF.